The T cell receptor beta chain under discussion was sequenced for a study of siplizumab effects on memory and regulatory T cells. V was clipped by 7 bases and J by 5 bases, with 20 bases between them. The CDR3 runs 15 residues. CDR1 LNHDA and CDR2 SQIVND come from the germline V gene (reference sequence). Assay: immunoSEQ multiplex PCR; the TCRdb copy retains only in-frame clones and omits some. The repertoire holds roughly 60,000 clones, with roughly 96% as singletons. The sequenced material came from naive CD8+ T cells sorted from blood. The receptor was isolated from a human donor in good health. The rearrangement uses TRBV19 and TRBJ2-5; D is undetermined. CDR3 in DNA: TGTGCCAGTAAGCAGCAGGACCTTCCCGGGGAGACCCAGTACTTC. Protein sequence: CASKQQDLPGETQYF.